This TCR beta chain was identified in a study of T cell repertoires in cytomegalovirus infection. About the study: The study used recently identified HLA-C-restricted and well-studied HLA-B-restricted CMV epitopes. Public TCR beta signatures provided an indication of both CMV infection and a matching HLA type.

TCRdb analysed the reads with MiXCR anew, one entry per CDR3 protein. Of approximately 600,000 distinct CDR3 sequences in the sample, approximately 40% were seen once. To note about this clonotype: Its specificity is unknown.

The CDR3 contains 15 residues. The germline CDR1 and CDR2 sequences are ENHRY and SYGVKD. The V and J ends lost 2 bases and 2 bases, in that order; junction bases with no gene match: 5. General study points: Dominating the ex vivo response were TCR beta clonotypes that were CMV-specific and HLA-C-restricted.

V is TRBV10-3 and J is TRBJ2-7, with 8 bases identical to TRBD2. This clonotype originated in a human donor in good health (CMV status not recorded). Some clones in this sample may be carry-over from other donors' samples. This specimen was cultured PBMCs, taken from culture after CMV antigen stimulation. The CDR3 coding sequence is TGTGCCATCAGTGAGCTGGCGGGAGGAGCCTACGAGCAGTACTTC. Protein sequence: CAISELAGGAYEQYF.